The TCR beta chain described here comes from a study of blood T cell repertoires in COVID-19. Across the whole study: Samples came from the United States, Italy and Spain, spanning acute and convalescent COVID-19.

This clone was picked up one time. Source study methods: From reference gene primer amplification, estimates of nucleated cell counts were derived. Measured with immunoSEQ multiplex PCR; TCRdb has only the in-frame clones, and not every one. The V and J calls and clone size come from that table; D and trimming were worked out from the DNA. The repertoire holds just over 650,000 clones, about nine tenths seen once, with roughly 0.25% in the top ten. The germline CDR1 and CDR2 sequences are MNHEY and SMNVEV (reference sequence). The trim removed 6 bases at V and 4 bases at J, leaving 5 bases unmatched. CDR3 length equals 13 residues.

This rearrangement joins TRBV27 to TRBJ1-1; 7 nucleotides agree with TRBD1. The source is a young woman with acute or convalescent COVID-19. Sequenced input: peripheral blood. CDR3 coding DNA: TGTGCCAGCAGCGGGACAGCCCTCACTGAAGCTTTCTTT. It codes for CASSGTALTEAFF.